Listed below are T cell receptor beta chains from one sample, sequenced in a study of shared clonotypes between healthy human individuals. TCRdb keeps only in-frame clones here, not all; method: immunoSEQ multiplex PCR. The repertoire consists of 600,000 to 750,000 clones, with around 70% occurring once and the leading ten covering under 2%. The sequenced sample was memory CD4+ T cells sorted from blood. These receptors came from a woman aged 25 to 39 in good health. The CDR3 runs from the conserved cysteine through the conserved F or W. The D gene is left open where the match is weak. Expanded clones get a size class; other rows say once, few or many, or leave the size out.

v_call	clone_size	d_call	j_call	cdr3_nt	cdr3_aa
TRBV30	NA	NA	TRBJ2-6	TGTGCCTGGAGTCGTCCAGCTGATCCTGGGGCCAACGTCCTGACTTTC	CAWSRPADPGANVLTF
TRBV18	NA	TRBD1	TRBJ2-1	TGTGCCAGCTCACCTGACAGGGGGCGATACAATGAGCAGTTCTTC	CASSPDRGRYNEQFF
TRBV9	few	NA	TRBJ2-7	TGTGCCAGCAGCGCGAATCCGGGACAAGGATACGAGCAGTACTTC	CASSANPGQGYEQYF
TRBV11-2	NA	TRBD1	TRBJ1-3	TGTGCCAGCAGCTCACACAGGGGTAGAACTGGAAACACCATATATTTT	CASSSHRGRTGNTIYF
TRBV5-1	NA	NA	TRBJ1-1	TGCGCCAGCAGCTCCGAAGGGAGCACTGAAGCTTTCTTT	CASSSEGSTEAFF
TRBV21-1	NA	NA	TRBJ1-5	TGTGCCAGCTCGACTGACGATAACCGGGACAGCAATCAGCCCCAGCATTTT	CASSTDDNRDSNQPQHF
TRBV11-3	few	TRBD2	TRBJ2-1	TGTGCCAGCAGCCGGGCGGGGGGTTACAATGAGCAGTTCTTC	CASSRAGGYNEQFF
TRBV7-9	NA	NA	TRBJ1-1	TGTGCCAGCAGCTTAGAGGCGGCTTTGGCTGAAGCTTTCTTT	CASSLEAALAEAFF
TRBV28	few	TRBD1	TRBJ1-2	TGTGCCAGCAGTCCGGGACAGCTGACTAACTATGGCTACACCTTC	CASSPGQLTNYGYTF
TRBV27	NA	NA	TRBJ1-2	TGTGCCAGCAGAGGAATAAAGGCAAGCTCCCTATGGCTTTCTGGGTACACCTTC	CASRGIKASSLWLSGYTF
TRBV7-2	NA	NA	TRBJ2-1	TGTGCCAGCAGCCCCGACAGAGTCCCCTACAATGAGCAGTTCTTC	CASSPDRVPYNEQFF
TRBV7-2	NA	TRBD1	TRBJ2-7	TGTGCCAGCAGCACCAGACAGGGCAAGAACGAGCAGTACTTC	CASSTRQGKNEQYF
TRBV11-2	NA	NA	TRBJ2-5	TGTGCCAGCAGCTTACAGGCGACAGGATTCACCCAGTACTTC	CASSLQATGFTQYF
TRBV19	NA	TRBD1	TRBJ2-1	TGTGCCAGTAGTAGGGGGACAGGAGCGGTTTCCTACAATGAGCAGTTCTTC	CASSRGTGAVSYNEQFF
TRBV19	NA	TRBD1	TRBJ1-1	TGTGCCAGCTCTCCCATCGCTTATCAGGGGGGGATGGCTGAAGCTTTCTTT	CASSPIAYQGGMAEAFF
TRBV28	NA	NA	TRBJ1-4	TGTGCCAGCAGTTTACCTGCACATAATGAAAAACTGTTTTTT	CASSLPAHNEKLFF
TRBV28	NA	NA	TRBJ2-7	TGTGCCAGCACGGGGCTTATATCTACCTACGAGCAGTACTTC	CASTGLISTYEQYF
TRBV5-1	NA	TRBD1	TRBJ1-4	TGCGCCAGCAGCTCAAGCAACAGGGGCACAACTAATGAAAAACTGTTTTTT	CASSSSNRGTTNEKLFF
TRBV5-1	NA	NA	TRBJ2-1	TGCGCCAGCAGCTTGACAGGGGAGGTTGACAATGAGCAGTTCTTC	CASSLTGEVDNEQFF
TRBV5-1	NA	TRBD2	TRBJ2-5	TGCGCCAGCAGCTTGGGACTAGCGGGAGGTCTAGAGGAGACCCAGTACTTC	CASSLGLAGGLEETQYF
TRBV19	NA	TRBD1	TRBJ1-2	TGTGCCAGTAGTACTGGACAGGGCCTGGACTATGGCTACACCTTC	CASSTGQGLDYGYTF
TRBV2	NA	NA	TRBJ2-2	TGTGCCAGCAAGATTGGAGGGCCCCTCGGGGAGCTGTTTTTT	CASKIGGPLGELFF
TRBV27	NA	NA	TRBJ2-1	TGTGCCAGCAGTCCCGAAGCGTACTACAATGAGCAGTTCTTC	CASSPEAYYNEQFF
TRBV28	NA	TRBD1	TRBJ1-1	TGTGCCAGCAGTTTTGGGACAGGGGTTATGTCTTTCTTT	CASSFGTGVMSFF
TRBV5-1	NA	NA	TRBJ2-2	TGCGCCAGCAGCTATCTAGCTGGCGGGGAGCTGTTTTTT	CASSYLAGGELFF
TRBV27	once	TRBD2	TRBJ2-7	TGTGCCAGCAAGTCCTGGCAGCGGGAGTCCCCGGGGGAGCAGTACTTC	CASKSWQRESPGEQYF
TRBV6-5	few	NA	TRBJ2-7	TGTGCCAGTTTTAGCCAGGGCCGGGAGCAGTACTTC	CASFSQGREQYF
TRBV30	NA	TRBD1	TRBJ2-4	TGTGCCTGGGGGATGACAGGGGAAAACATTCAGTACTTC	CAWGMTGENIQYF
TRBV2	NA	NA	TRBJ2-5	TGTGCCAGCAGTAACAGGGAGGACGCGGGCCAGTACTTC	CASSNREDAGQYF
TRBV6-5	NA	TRBD2	TRBJ2-7	TGTGCCAGCAGTGTCCAACTAGCGGGACCCTCCGAGCAGTACTTC	CASSVQLAGPSEQYF
TRBV19	once	NA	TRBJ2-1	TGTGCCAGTACTAGGAGGGGGGGGAATGAGCAGTTCTTC	CASTRRGGNEQFF
TRBV29-1	NA	TRBD2	TRBJ2-3	TGCAGCGTTGTTCTCCCTAGCGGGAGGTTAGATACGCAGTATTTT	CSVVLPSGRLDTQYF
TRBV7-8	once	TRBD2	TRBJ2-1	TGTGCCAGCAGATTTAGAAGGGGCCCTAGCGGGAGCAGGAATGAGCAGTTCTTC	CASRFRRGPSGSRNEQFF
TRBV2	NA	TRBD1	TRBJ2-7	TGTGCCAGCAGCCGACAGGGGCCCTACGAGCAGTACTTC	CASSRQGPYEQYF
TRBV7-2	once	NA	TRBJ1-2	TGTGCCAGCAGCTTAAATGAGATCTATGGCTACACCTTC	CASSLNEIYGYTF
TRBV5-1	NA	TRBD2	TRBJ2-1	TGCGCCAGCACCCGGGGGGAATCGGTCAATGAGCAGTTCTTC	CASTRGESVNEQFF
TRBV15	NA	NA	TRBJ1-1	TGTGCCACCAGCTGGACGCCGGGACGGAACACTGAAGCTTTCTTT	CATSWTPGRNTEAFF
TRBV9	NA	TRBD1	TRBJ2-7	TGTGCCAGCAGCGTAGACCCTGGACAGGGAACCTACGAGCAGTACTTC	CASSVDPGQGTYEQYF
TRBV5-8	few	NA	TRBJ2-6	TGTGCCAGCATTGCATATTGGGGCCAGGGGAGCTTCTCTGGGGCCAACGTCCTGACTTTC	CASIAYWGQGSFSGANVLTF
TRBV19	NA	NA	TRBJ2-5	TGTGCCAGCAAACCCGGTCGCGGGTGGGTACAAGAGACCCAGTACTTC	CASKPGRGWVQETQYF
TRBV6-6	NA	NA	TRBJ1-1	TGTGCCAGCAGTCAAGGGTCGAGGAACACTGAAGCTTTCTTT	CASSQGSRNTEAFF